These 6 T cell receptor beta chains came from one sample sequenced in a study of blood T cell repertoires in COVID-19. Sequenced by immunoSEQ multiplex PCR; TCRdb stores in-frame clones only, minus some. The table includes approximately 90,000 clones, roughly 70% detected once. Sequenced: peripheral blood. The receptors were sampled from a woman older than 75 with acute or convalescent COVID-19.

The chain carries TRBV11-2 and TRBJ1-6; D possibly corresponds to TRBD1 (6 bases). CDR3 size: 15 residues. The germline V gene encodes CDR1 SGHAT and CDR2 FQNNGV. Trimming shortened V by 0 bases and J by 7 bases, and 10 bases separated the two germline ends. CDR3 residues: CASSLDERGNSPLHF. The CDR3 nucleotides read TGTGCCAGCAGCTTAGATGAAAGGGGGAATTCACCCCTCCACTTT. Combining the CDR3 with reference TRBV11-2 and TRBJ1-6 gives the whole variable domain EAGVAQSPRYKIIEKRQSVAFWCNPISGHATLYWYQQILGQGPKLLIQFQNNGVVDDSQLPKDRFSAERLKGVDSTLKIQPAKLEDSAVYLCASSLDERGNSPLHFGNGTRLTVT.

The chain uses TRBV18 and TRBJ1-2; 8 bases line up with TRBD1. This CDR3 is built from 14 residues. Trimming at V came to 2 bases and at J to 8 bases, leaving 7 bases not matched to a gene. Germline loops: CDR1 KGHSH, CDR2 LQKENI. CDR3 DNA: TGTGCCAGCTCACCAGATCGGACAGGGCACGGCTACACCTTC. Its protein product is CASSPDRTGHGYTF.

The chain carries TRBV5-4 and TRBJ1-1; TRBD1 aligns across 8 bases. The ends lost 4 bases at V and 3 bases at J; junction bases unmatched: 2. The CDR3 is 13 amino acids. Germline CDR1 and CDR2: SGHNT and YYREEE (reference sequence). The chain's CDR3 is CASSGGQDTEAFF. The CDR3 DNA is TGTGCCAGCAGCGGGGGACAGGACACTGAAGCTTTCTTT.

Only one count was recorded for this clone. The chain uses TRBV9 and TRBJ1-1; the match to TRBD1 covers 9 bases. The J segment lost 1 base and the V segment lost 1 base, leaving 8 bases of the junction unmatched. The germline V gene encodes CDR1 SGDLS and CDR2 YYNGEE. The CDR3 totals 17 residues. CDR3 DNA: TGTGCCAGCAGCGTATCGGGGACAGGGAGGGGGAACACTGAAGCTTTCTTT. This codes for CASSVSGTGRGNTEAFF.

The rearrangement uses TRBV18 and TRBJ1-5; D is ambiguous. The germline CDR1 and CDR2 sequences are KGHSH and LQKENI. Trimming pared 6 bases from V and 2 bases from J, leaving 14 bases between. The length of the CDR3 is 15 residues. The CDR3 region is CASSQGSGGNQPQHF. In DNA, the CDR3 is TGTGCCAGCTCCCAAGGTAGTGGAGGCAATCAGCCCCAGCATTTT.

This CDR3 reads CASSLSQAGSPLHF. CDR3 DNA: TGCGCCAGCAGCTTATCACAGGCAGGATCACCCCTCCACTTT. The chain employs TRBV5-1 and TRBJ1-6; D might be TRBD1 (5 bases). The CDR3 is made up of 14 amino acids. V was trimmed by 2 bases and J by 10 bases, leaving 13 bases between them. Germline values: CDR1 SGHRS, CDR2 YFSETQ.